This T cell receptor beta chain comes out of a study of beta chain features in type 1 diabetes. Study observations and caveats: All four CD4+ subsets of Type 1 diabetes patients contained TCRB CDR3s that were moderately but significantly shorter. High-TCR-expressing cells could be over-represented by cDNA sequencing. At VDJ recombination sites, type 1 diabetes patients had fewer insertions and more deleted nucleotides.

This clone was counted only a few times. Its matching antigen is unknown. Investigators reverse transcribed all isolated RNA, so they sequenced expressed TCRB transcripts. TCRdb keeps only in-frame clones here, not all; method: immunoSEQ multiplex PCR. The data contain more than 150,000 clones, about 12% of them seen just once; the ten biggest clones take up 0.62%. From germline, CDR1 is PRHDT and CDR2 FYEKMQ (reference sequence). The V segment lost 2 bases and the J segment 3 bases; nucleotides outside the gene matches: 15. CDR3 length: 18 amino acids. Each population that was sorted was more than 95% pure.

The origin of this receptor is a woman under 30 in good health. Material: central memory CD4+ T cells from blood. J is TRBJ2-7 and V is TRBV13; 8 nucleotides agree with TRBD1. In DNA form, the CDR3 reads TGTGCCAGCAGCTTAAGAGCGGGTGCAGGACAGGGCCTCTACGAGCAGTACTTC. Its protein is CASSLRAGAGQGLYEQYF.